This T cell receptor (beta chain) was observed in a study of technical replicates of blood from several donors. Assay used: immunoSEQ multiplex PCR; TCRdb lists only in-frame clones, some missing. This sample carries tens of thousands of clones, approximately 94% of them seen once, and the ten largest clones take about 0.27%. The CDR3 covers 16 residues. The junction had 13 bases not matched to a gene; V was cut back by 6 bases and J by 6 bases. Germline V gene sequence: CDR1 MNHEY, CDR2 SMNVEV (reference sequence). This receptor was obtained from a human donor in good health. The chain is built from TRBV27 and TRBJ2-7; TRBD2 agrees at 11 bases. The sample consisted of T cells isolated from PBMCs. The CDR3 DNA is TGTGCCAGCAGCCACTGGGGACTAGCGGAACCTATCGAGCAGTACTTC. Its translation: CASSHWGLAEPIEQYF.